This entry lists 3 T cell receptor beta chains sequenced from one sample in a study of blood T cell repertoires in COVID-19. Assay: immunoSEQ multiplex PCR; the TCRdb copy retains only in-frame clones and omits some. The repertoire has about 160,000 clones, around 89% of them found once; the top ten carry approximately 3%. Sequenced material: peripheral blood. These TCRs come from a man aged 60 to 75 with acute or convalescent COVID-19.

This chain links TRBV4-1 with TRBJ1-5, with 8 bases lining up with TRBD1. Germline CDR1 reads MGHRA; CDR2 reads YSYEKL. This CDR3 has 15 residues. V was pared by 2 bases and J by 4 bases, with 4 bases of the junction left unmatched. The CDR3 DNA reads TGCGCCAGCAGCCAAAGCTACAGGGGGAATCAGCCCCAGCATTTT. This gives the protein CASSQSYRGNQPQHF.

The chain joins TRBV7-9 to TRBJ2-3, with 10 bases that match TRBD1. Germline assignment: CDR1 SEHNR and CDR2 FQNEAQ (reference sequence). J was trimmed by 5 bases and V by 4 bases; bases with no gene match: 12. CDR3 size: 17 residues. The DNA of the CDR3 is TGTGCCAGCAGCTCCAACCCGGGACAGGGGTCTGGAGATACGCAGTATTTT. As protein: CASSSNPGQGSGDTQYF.

The CDR3 DNA sequence: TGTGCCAGCAGCGTCTTACGAGGTAGCGGCTACACCTTC. Protein product: CASSVLRGSGYTF. This chain connects TRBV5-6 to TRBJ1-2; no clear D gene. Per germline, CDR1 SGHDT and CDR2 YYEEEE. This CDR3 is 13 amino acids long. Trimming stripped 4 bases from V and 8 bases from J, with 15 bases between.